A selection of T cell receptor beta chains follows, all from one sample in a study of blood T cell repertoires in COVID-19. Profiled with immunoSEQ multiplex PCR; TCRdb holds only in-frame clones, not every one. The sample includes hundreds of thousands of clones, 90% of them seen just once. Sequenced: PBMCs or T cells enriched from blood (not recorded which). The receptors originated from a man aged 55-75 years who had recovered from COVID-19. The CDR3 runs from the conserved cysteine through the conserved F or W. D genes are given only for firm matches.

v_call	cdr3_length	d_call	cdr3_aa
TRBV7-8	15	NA	CASSSPGENPYEQYF
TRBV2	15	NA	CASSKRTTSGNTIYF
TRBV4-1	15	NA	CASSPLGRDQETQYF
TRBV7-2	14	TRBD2	CASSRAGGNYEQYF
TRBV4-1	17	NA	CASSLQSQVSMNTEAFF
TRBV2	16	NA	CASSDHAPGGNSPLHF
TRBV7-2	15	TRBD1	CASKPRDRVSDTQYF
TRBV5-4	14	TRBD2	CASSAGTGGNEQFF
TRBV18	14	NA	CASSPRGGQETQYF
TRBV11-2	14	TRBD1	CASSFDRGRNEQYF
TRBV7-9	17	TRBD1	CASSSRQGDPPNTEAFF
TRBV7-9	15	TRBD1	CASSLGTGGNYEQYF
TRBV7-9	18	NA	CASSPVIVAFGAKNIQYF
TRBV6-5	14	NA	CASTKGVGYTEAFF
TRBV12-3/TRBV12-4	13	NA	CASSLTQNQPQHF
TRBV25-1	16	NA	CASSENRAVTNEKLFF
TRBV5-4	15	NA	CASSKGGLADEKLFF
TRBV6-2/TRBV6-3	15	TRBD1	CASRPFDRGLQPQHF
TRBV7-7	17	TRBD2	CASSLGRGGSSYNEQFF
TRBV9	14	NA	CASSAAQYQETQYF